These 25 T cell receptor beta chains originate from one sample sequenced in a study of T cells in Graves' hyperthyroidism and ophthalmopathy (dated by TCRdb to the late 2010s). Library method: multiplex PCR. The data were produced on an Illumina HiSeq 2000. TCR beta CDR3 regions were amplified from RNA transcripts. For the first round of RT-PCR on the TCR CDR3, the HTBI primer set was used together with the Qiagen OneStep RT-PCR kit. TCRdb trimmed the raw reads at Q25, called clones with MiXCR and kept productive beta chains. Rows with one shared CDR3 protein collapse into an entry with the most common genes and DNA. In all, the sample holds hundreds of thousands of distinct CDR3 sequences, and about 14% of those were seen once. The ten largest make up 3.5% to 4.5% of the sample. Sequenced input: blood. The receptors come from a middle-aged woman with Graves' ophthalmopathy.

The gene calls are TRBV18 and TRBJ1-2, with a possible D match to TRBD1 (6 bases). Between the trimmed V and J ends, which lost 3 bases and 3 bases, there was a span of 17 bases. The CDR3 is 16 amino acids. Looked up from germline, CDR1 is KGHSH and CDR2 is LQKENI. CDR3 bases: TGTGCCAGCTCACCCTCAGGGGTCTCCCTTTACTATGGCTACACCTTC. It codes for CASSPSGVSLYYGYTF.

The genes are TRBV28 and TRBJ1-5; possibly TRBD1 for D (6 bases). Looked up from germline, CDR1 is MDHEN and CDR2 is SYDVKM. With 2 bases removed from V and 6 bases from J, the gap between germline ends came to 11 bases. The CDR3 consists of 14 residues. CDR3: CASSLITGFQPQHF. The CDR3 DNA sequence: TGTGCCAGCAGTTTAATCACAGGGTTTCAGCCCCAGCATTTT.

This clonotype was recorded many times. The chain has TRBV6-2 or TRBV6-3 and TRBJ2-4; maybe TRBD2 (5 bases). Germline V CDR1 and CDR2: MNHEY, SVGEGT. V lost 8 bases and J 1 base, leaving 6 bases between the germline ends. This CDR3 is 12 amino acids long. CDR3 region: CASSGAKNIQYF. CDR3 nucleotide sequence: TGTGCCAGCTCGGGGGCCAAAAACATTCAGTACTTC.

This clonotype appeared a few times. The chain uses TRBV12-3 or TRBV12-4 and TRBJ1-4, with a possible D match to TRBD1 (5 bases). CDR3 length: 14 residues. Trimming shortened V by 2 bases and J by 6 bases, and 10 bases separated the two germline ends. The DNA for the CDR3 is TGTGCCAGCAGTTTACCCAGGGAAGATGAAAAACTGTTTTTT. This sequence encodes CASSLPREDEKLFF.

The chain joins TRBV12-3 or TRBV12-4 to TRBJ1-2; no firm D call. V was clipped by 9 bases and J by 4 bases, with 12 bases between them. The CDR3 length is 12 residues. This CDR3 is CASRRILYGYTF. As DNA, the CDR3 is TGTGCCAGTCGGCGGATCCTCTATGGCTACACCTTC.

This clonotype showed up just a few times. This chain uses TRBV5-1 with TRBJ2-2; 8 bases are shared with TRBD1. The germline gives CDR1 SGHRS, CDR2 YFSETQ. V gave up 3 bases and J gave up 7 bases; unmatched junction bases: 8. The CDR3 has 15 amino acids. The CDR3 sequence is CASSSIRQGRGELFF. The CDR3 DNA reads as TGCGCCAGCAGCTCGATCAGACAGGGGCGCGGGGAGCTGTTTTTT.

The sample holds many counts of this clonotype. The V and J genes are TRBV6-1 and TRBJ1-6; D perhaps matches TRBD1 (6 bases). CDR1 is MNHNS and CDR2 is SASEGT in the germline V gene. CDR3 size: 14 residues. Trimming stripped 6 bases from V and 9 bases from J, with 15 bases between. The CDR3 spells CASRTGNEGSPLHF. The CDR3 DNA reads as TGTGCCAGCAGAACAGGGAATGAAGGTTCACCCCTCCACTTT.

This clonotype was detected once. In nucleotides, the CDR3 is TGTGCCAGCAGTGAACCTGGATTGGGTGGTAACTATGGCTACACCTTC. Protein: CASSEPGLGGNYGYTF. The chain joins TRBV6-1 to TRBJ1-2; unclear D gene. Germline V gene sequence: CDR1 MNHNS, CDR2 SASEGT. This CDR3 is built from 16 residues. V was pared by 2 bases and J by 1 base, with 14 bases between.

The table lists this clonotype with many counts. The chain is built from TRBV20-1 and TRBJ2-7; D is unclear. Trimming removed 0 bases from V and 3 bases from J, with 6 bases in between. Germline V gene data show CDR1 as DFQATT and CDR2 as SNEGSKA (reference sequence). This CDR3 contains 12 residues. For the CDR3, the DNA is TGCAGTGCTAGAGATCCGAACTACGAGCAGTACTTC. Its protein product is CSARDPNYEQYF.

This clonotype was counted at least ten times. The chain has TRBV12-3 or TRBV12-4 and TRBJ2-7, with D hard to call. The CDR3 runs to 13 residues. V was pared by 7 bases and J by 3 bases, with 13 bases between. CDR3 region: CASIKDAVYEQYF. As DNA, the CDR3 is TGTGCCAGCATAAAAGACGCGGTCTACGAGCAGTACTTC.

In its sample, this clonotype was seen many times. The chain uses TRBV5-1 and TRBJ2-7, with D possibly TRBD2 on 6 matching bases. There are 14 residues in the CDR3. V shed 1 base and J shed 2 bases, with 10 bases lying between them. Looked up from germline, CDR1 is SGHRS and CDR2 is YFSETQ. The CDR3 sequence is CASSLSGLAYEQYF. CDR3 nucleotides: TGCGCCAGCAGCTTGAGCGGGCTAGCCTACGAGCAGTACTTC. The full variable domain, with the rest looked up from reference TRBV5-1 and TRBJ2-7, is KAGVTQTPRYLIKTRGQQVTLSCSPISGHRSVSWYQQTPGQGLQFLFEYFSETQRNKGNFPGRFSGRQFSNSRSEMNVSTLELGDSALYLCASSLSGLAYEQYFGPGTRLTVT.

The chain employs TRBV13 and TRBJ2-7; 15 bases are a match to TRBD2. The CDR3 has 16 residues. Germline CDR1 reads PRHDT; CDR2 reads FYEKMQ (reference sequence). After removal of 5 bases from V and 2 bases from J, the junction contained 4 bases not matched to a gene. CDR3 protein: CASSRGLAGGAYEQYF. CDR3 in DNA: TGTGCCAGCAGCCGGGGACTAGCGGGAGGCGCCTACGAGCAGTACTTC.

The chain combines TRBV27 with TRBJ2-7, with a weak D call TRBD1 (7 bases). Per germline, CDR1 MNHEY and CDR2 SMNVEV (reference sequence). V shed 0 bases and J shed 2 bases, with 11 bases lying between them. CDR3 length: 15 amino acids. Written as DNA, the CDR3 is TGTGCCAGCAGTTTATCCCAGGGGGGTACCTACGAGCAGTACTTC. Its protein is CASSLSQGGTYEQYF.

This clonotype was observed a handful of times. The chain employs TRBV6-1 and TRBJ1-2, with 8 nucleotides matching TRBD1. The V segment lost 5 bases and the J segment 8 bases; nucleotides outside the gene matches: 10. CDR1 MNHNS and CDR2 SASEGT come from the germline V gene. This CDR3 region has 14 residues. The CDR3 sequence is CASSTKDRVRGYTF. CDR3 bases: TGTGCCAGCAGTACCAAGGACAGGGTTAGGGGCTACACCTTC.

This clonotype was seen at least ten times. The chain recombines TRBV7-2 with TRBJ2-2, with 8 bases matching TRBD2. The CDR3 sequence is 15 residues long. The junction had 9 bases not matched to a gene; V was cut back by 3 bases and J by 9 bases. CDR1 is SGHTA and CDR2 is FQGNSA in the germline V gene. CDR3 in amino acids: CASSFWGGRRRELFF. The CDR3, as DNA: TGTGCCAGCAGCTTTTGGGGCGGGAGGAGGCGGGAGCTGTTTTTT.

This clonotype was found many times. The CDR3 region has the DNA TGTGCCAGTAGTAGTCCCCAGGGTTCCTACGAGCAGTACTTC. As protein: CASSSPQGSYEQYF. J is TRBJ2-7 and V is TRBV6-2 or TRBV6-3, with a weak D call TRBD1 (5 bases). The V end lost 9 bases, the J end lost 1 base, and 16 bases lay between the germline ends. Germline V gives CDR1 MNHEY, CDR2 SVGEGT. The CDR3 length is 14 residues.

This clonotype was detected ten times or more. The chain recombines TRBV6-2 or TRBV6-3 with TRBJ2-7, with D perhaps assigned TRBD1 or TRBD2 (5 bases each). The CDR3 spans 13 residues. V lost 7 bases, J lost 6 bases, and 16 bases lay in between. Germline lookup yields CDR1 MNHEY and CDR2 SVGEGT. This CDR3 reads CASTDAGALEQYF. In DNA form, the CDR3 reads TGTGCCAGCACTGACGCCGGGGCTCTCGAGCAGTACTTC.

This clonotype was detected only a few times. The genes are TRBV3-1 and TRBJ2-5, with D hard to call. Germline CDR1 is LGHDT and CDR2 is YNNKEL (reference sequence). The V end lost 1 base, the J end lost 5 bases, and 14 bases lay between the germline ends. There are 15 residues in the CDR3. The CDR3 nucleotides are TGTGCCAGCAGCCAAGTAGGGCCCGGGCCGGAGACCCAGTACTTC. Translating gives CASSQVGPGPETQYF.

This clonotype was seen at least ten times. The chain uses TRBV25-1 and TRBJ1-5; TRBD1 matches 7 bases. The CDR3 has 13 residues. The V gene's germline CDR1 is MGHDK and CDR2 SYGVNS. V shed 2 bases, J shed 5 bases, and the junction held 0 bases outside the gene matches. CDR3 sequence (DNA): TGTGCCAGCAGTGAAACAGGGGATCAGCCCCAGCATTTT. Translating it yields CASSETGDQPQHF.

A few counts support this clonotype. The chain carries TRBV20-1 and TRBJ2-2; D unclear. CDR3 length equals 13 residues. V lost 1 base and J 7 bases, leaving 10 bases between the germline ends. Germline lookup yields CDR1 DFQATT and CDR2 SNEGSKA (reference sequence). CDR3 residues: CSARAGFFGELFF. The CDR3 nucleotides are TGCAGTGCTAGAGCCGGGTTTTTCGGGGAGCTGTTTTTT.

There are many counts of this clonotype. This rearrangement joins TRBV28 to TRBJ1-2; 10 bases map to TRBD1. V shed 8 bases, J shed 3 bases, and the junction held 9 bases outside the gene matches. Germline CDR1 reads MDHEN; CDR2 reads SYDVKM. The CDR3 sequence is 15 residues long. CDR3 sequence (DNA): TGTGCCAGCTCGCCCGGGACAGGGGACCACTATGGCTACACCTTC. Translating it yields CASSPGTGDHYGYTF.

This clonotype was seen many times. This chain connects TRBV20-1 to TRBJ1-1; TRBD1 is a possible D gene (6 bases). V lost 2 bases to trimming and J lost 4 bases, with 14 bases between them. Looked up from germline, CDR1 is DFQATT and CDR2 is SNEGSKA (reference sequence). The length of the CDR3 is 14 residues. The CDR3, as DNA: TGCAGTGCTAGACGGGGGGGGGCAGGCACTGAAGCTTTCTTT. Translating gives CSARRGGAGTEAFF.

The CDR3 bases are TGTGCCATCAGTGAGTTGGGAGAAAACTATGGCTACACCTTC. Its protein is CAISELGENYGYTF. The V call is TRBV10-3, the J call TRBJ1-2; D ambiguous. Trimming left V 1 base short and J 2 bases short, with 8 bases between. In germline, CDR1 is ENHRY, CDR2 SYGVKD. The length of the CDR3 is 14 residues.

The chain links TRBV9 to TRBJ2-2; 14 nucleotides line up with TRBD2. V lost 4 bases and J lost 6; bases outside the gene matches: 11. The length of the CDR3 is 18 residues. In germline, CDR1 is SGDLS, CDR2 YYNGEE. The CDR3 region has the DNA TGTGCCAGCAGCCATCCGGCCGGGACTAGCGGGAGACCCGGGGAGCTGTTTTTT. Residues: CASSHPAGTSGRPGELFF. The full variable domain, its missing parts supplied by reference TRBV9 and TRBJ2-2, is DSGVTQTPKHLITATGQRVTLRCSPRSGDLSVYWYQQSLDQGLQFLIQYYNGEERAKGNILERFSAQQFPDLHSELNLSSLELGDSALYFCASSHPAGTSGRPGELFFGEGSRLTVL.

This clonotype appeared a few times. This chain uses TRBV10-3 with TRBJ1-1, with 8 bases fitting TRBD1. Germline trimming cut 6 bases from V and 1 base from J; bases unmatched to any gene: 7. The CDR3 has 15 residues. CDR1 and CDR2 from the germline V gene are ENHRY and SYGVKD. The CDR3 bases are TGTGCCATCAGCATAGGACAGGGAGAGAACACTGAAGCTTTCTTT. Residues: CAISIGQGENTEAFF.